This T cell receptor beta chain was observed in a study of CD8+ T cells in alopecia areata. Study-level points and caveats: Among the top 100, expanded CD8+ clones, as well as scalp clonality, were significantly decreased by tofacitinib. A great number of expanded lesional clones endured in scalp and blood during tofacitinib.

About this clone itself: Antigen specificity is unknown.

This sample's treatment: oral pan-JAK inhibitor, 5-10 mg twice daily. The investigators collected lesional scalp punch biopsies and peripheral blood from alopecia areata patients. Germline CDR1 and CDR2: SGHNT and YYREEE (reference sequence). Trimming at V came to 1 base and at J to 9 bases, leaving 15 bases not matched to a gene. This CDR3 contains 17 residues. Extracted RNA was reverse transcribed into cDNA, the sequencing template. Here immunoSEQ multiplex PCR was the method, and the copy in TCRdb shows in-frame clones only, minus some. The sample shows 4,500 to 7,000 clones, about 71% of them seen only once.

The gene calls are TRBV5-4 and TRBJ2-5; the match to TRBD2 covers 10 bases. The sample here was skin, taken at week 24, from a patient treated with tofacitinib. This TCR came from a human donor with alopecia areata. The CDR3 DNA sequence: TGTGCCAGCAGCTTGCCCAGCGGGGGGGAAATAAGAGTGCCCCAGTACTTC. It encodes CASSLPSGGEIRVPQYF.